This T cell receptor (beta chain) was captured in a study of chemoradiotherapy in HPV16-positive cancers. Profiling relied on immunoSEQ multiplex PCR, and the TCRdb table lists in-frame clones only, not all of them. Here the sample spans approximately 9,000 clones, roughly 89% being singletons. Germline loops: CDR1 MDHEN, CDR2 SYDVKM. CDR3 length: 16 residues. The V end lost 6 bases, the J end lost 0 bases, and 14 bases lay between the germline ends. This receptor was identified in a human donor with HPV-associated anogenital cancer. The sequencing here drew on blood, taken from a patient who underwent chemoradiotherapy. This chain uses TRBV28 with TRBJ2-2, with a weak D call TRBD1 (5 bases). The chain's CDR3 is CASRGAKGSNTGELFF. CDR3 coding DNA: TGTGCCAGCAGAGGGGCTAAGGGATCGAACACCGGGGAGCTGTTTTTT.